The next 11 T cell receptor beta chains were all read from a single sample in a study of human T cells and chemical hapten exposure. Time point denoted: patch test 2, 6 weeks after DPC sensitization. Noted treatment: therapeutic diphenylcyclopropenone sensitization with weekly scalp DPC. TCRdb re-called the RACE reads with MiXCR, one entry per CDR3 protein. The data contain more than 110,000 distinct CDR3 sequences, over 9.5% of them seen just once; the ten biggest clones take up around 1.4%. Sequencing used whole blood, obtained in connection with sensitization to the hapten diphenylcyclopropenone (DPC). These receptors were taken from a woman aged 45-65 years with alopecia areata. Some clones in this sample may be carry-over from other donors' samples.

V gene TRBV4-3 combines with J gene TRBJ2-7; 8 nucleotides match TRBD2. The CDR3 sequence is 13 residues long. V shed 6 bases, J shed 6 bases, and the junction held 7 bases outside the gene matches. In germline, CDR1 is LGHNA, CDR2 YSLEER. The CDR3 coding sequence is TGCGCCAGCAGTCTGGGACTAGATCGCGAGCAGTACTTC. Residues: CASSLGLDREQYF.

This clonotype has ten or more counts. V is TRBV12-3 or TRBV12-4 and J is TRBJ2-3; 8 bases line up with TRBD2. Trimming cost V 1 base and J 1 base; bases outside gene matches: 7. The CDR3 runs to 17 residues. As DNA, the CDR3 is TGTGCCAGCAGTTTAGGCCGCCTAGCGGGTGGCACAGATACGCAGTATTTT. Translated, it gives CASSLGRLAGGTDTQYF.

This clonotype was counted at least ten times. The gene calls are TRBV7-9 and TRBJ2-6; TRBD1 aligns across 7 bases. From germline, CDR1 is SEHNR and CDR2 FQNEAQ (reference sequence). Germline trimming cut 8 bases from V and 2 bases from J; bases unmatched to any gene: 9. CDR3 size: 16 residues. CDR3 amino acids: CASVRQGSTGANVLTF. For the CDR3, the DNA is TGTGCCAGCGTCCGACAGGGCTCAACTGGGGCCAACGTCCTGACTTTC.

This clonotype has a handful of counts. The rearrangement uses TRBV5-1 and TRBJ2-7, with TRBD1 as a possible D gene (6 bases). Germline loops: CDR1 SGHRS, CDR2 YFSETQ. The V end was cut by 5 bases, the J end by 4 bases, with 10 bases between. This CDR3 region has 12 residues. CDR3: CASRPDSYEQYF. The CDR3 nucleotides read TGCGCCAGCAGGCCGGACAGTTACGAGCAGTACTTC. The full variable domain, in which reference TRBV5-1 and TRBJ2-7 provide the parts outside the CDR3, is KAGVTQTPRYLIKTRGQQVTLSCSPISGHRSVSWYQQTPGQGLQFLFEYFSETQRNKGNFPGRFSGRQFSNSRSEMNVSTLELGDSALYLCASRPDSYEQYFGPGTRLTVT.

The table lists this clonotype with many counts. The chain couples TRBV7-6 to TRBJ2-2; 9 bases line up with TRBD2. Germline CDR1 is SGHVS and CDR2 is FNYEAQ. With V trimmed by 3 bases and J by 6 bases, 8 bases remained unmatched. The CDR3 has 16 residues. CDR3 in amino acids: CASSLISGSGSGELFF. CDR3 nucleotide sequence: TGTGCCAGCAGCTTGATTAGCGGGAGCGGCTCCGGGGAGCTGTTTTTT.

CDR3 DNA sequence: TGTGCCAGCACCAACGTGGGGCTAGCCGGCCAAGAGACCCAGTACTTC. Translation gives CASTNVGLAGQETQYF. The chain couples TRBV6-5 to TRBJ2-5, with D possibly being TRBD1 or TRBD2 (5 bases each). The CDR3 runs to 16 residues. The germline V gene encodes CDR1 MNHEY and CDR2 SVGAGI. The V end was cut by 7 bases, the J end by 1 base, with 19 bases between.

This sequence joins TRBV7-2 and TRBJ2-7; TRBD1 is a possible D gene (5 bases). The CDR3 spans 14 residues. Germline CDR1 and CDR2: SGHTA and FQGNSA. The germline V and J ends were trimmed by 5 bases and 2 bases, with 13 bases remaining between them. The CDR3 DNA reads as TGTGCCAGCAGCAACCCAGGGCCCGCCTACGAGCAGTACTTC. Protein sequence: CASSNPGPAYEQYF.

A remark on this clonotype: An end of the junction does not agree with germline; a read error may underlie this. The rearrangement links TRBV6-1 to TRBJ2-5, with D perhaps given as TRBD1 or TRBD2 (5 bases each). Germline V lookup: CDR1 MNHNS, CDR2 SASEGT. The CDR3 consists of 14 residues. CDR3 nucleotide sequence: TGTGCCAGCAGTGAACCCTACGGGGCTAAGACCCAGCACTTC. As protein: CASSEPYGAKTQHF.

V gene TRBV12-3 or TRBV12-4 combines with J gene TRBJ2-7; the D is unclear. The CDR3 is made up of 13 amino acids. V lost 4 bases and J lost 3, with 10 bases in between. The CDR3 bases are TGTGCCAGCAGTTCGCAGAATTACTACGAGCAGTACTTC. Translation: CASSSQNYYEQYF.

This clonotype has only a few counts. The CDR3 here is CASSLMAITDTQYF. The CDR3 DNA reads as TGTGCCAGCAGCTTAATGGCGATCACAGATACGCAGTATTTT. The rearrangement links TRBV7-2 to TRBJ2-3; no reliable D call. Deletions cut 2 bases from V and 2 bases from J, with 8 bases between. The germline CDR1 and CDR2 sequences are SGHTA and FQGNSA. The CDR3 spans 14 residues. Combining the CDR3 with reference TRBV7-2 and TRBJ2-3 gives the whole variable domain GAGVSQSPSNKVTEKGKDVELRCDPISGHTALYWYRQSLGQGLEFLIYFQGNSAPDKSGLPSDRFSAERTGGSVSTLTIQRTQQEDSAVYLCASSLMAITDTQYFGPGTRLTVL.

The V call is TRBV7-9, the J call TRBJ1-2; D not certain. V shed 1 base and J shed 4 bases, with 10 bases lying between them. The CDR3 covers 14 residues. Germline CDR1 is SEHNR and CDR2 is FQNEAQ (reference sequence). CDR3 bases: TGTGCCAGCAGCTTAGTCGGACCAAGCTATGGCTACACCTTC. As protein: CASSLVGPSYGYTF. Variable domain in full (rest from reference TRBV7-9 and TRBJ1-2): DTGVSQNPRHKITKRGQNVTFRCDPISEHNRLYWYRQTLGQGPEFLTYFQNEAQLEKSRLLSDRFSAERPKGSFSTLEIQRTEQGDSAMYLCASSLVGPSYGYTFGSGTRLTVV.